This record concerns one TCR beta chain sequence. Other DNA sequences in this specimen translate into the identical CDR3. This entry comes from a study of blood T cell repertoires in COVID-19. Sequencing used immunoSEQ multiplex PCR; TCRdb keeps in-frame clones, though not all of them. The sample holds roughly 100,000 clones; about 91% are singletons and the top ten take about 3.9%. The source of this sequence is a man younger than 30 with acute or convalescent COVID-19. The material sequenced was peripheral blood.

The CDR3 DNA follows: TGTGCCAGCTCACTACAGGGGGCGAACACTGAAGCTTTCTTT. Protein sequence: CASSLQGANTEAFF. The gene calls are TRBV18 and TRBJ1-1, with 9 bases lining up with TRBD1. Per germline, CDR1 KGHSH and CDR2 LQKENI. The CDR3 consists of 14 residues. Losses at the gene ends were 4 bases for V and 1 base for J; bases not matched to a gene: 1.